This TCR beta chain was documented in a study of OX40 agonist ivuxolimab in advanced cancers. Study at large: Checkpoint inhibitors had been given previously to roughly 36% of patients.

A remark on this clone: Antigen: not known.

Measured with immunoSEQ multiplex PCR; TCRdb has only the in-frame clones, and not every one. The repertoire holds under 90,000 clones, with roughly 91% as singletons. Overall study findings and caveats: At 0.1 to 3.0 mg/kg, clonal expansion of CD4+ and CD8+ blood T cells had occurred by week 6.

The germline V and J ends were trimmed by 0 bases and 8 bases, with 13 bases remaining between them. The germline gives CDR1 MNHEY, CDR2 SVGAGI. CDR3 size: 15 residues. This receptor was obtained from an adult with an advanced solid tumor such as melanoma, head and neck, liver or kidney cancer. Sequences were derived from CD4+ or CD8+ T cells sorted from blood, sampled in a trial of the OX40 agonist ivuxolimab. This chain connects TRBV6-5 to TRBJ1-4; maybe TRBD1 (5 bases). Here the CDR3 reads CASSYSGGRREKLFF. CDR3 coding DNA: TGTGCCAGCAGTTACTCGGGGGGAAGGCGAGAAAAACTGTTTTTT.